Listed here are 11 T cell receptor beta chains from one sample, sequenced in a study of human T cells and chemical hapten exposure. This sample's treatment: therapeutic diphenylcyclopropenone sensitization with weekly scalp DPC. The library tagged individual cDNA molecules with unique molecular identifiers. TCRdb redid the calling of the reads with MiXCR, one entry per CDR3 protein. The sample lists a few thousand distinct CDR3 sequences, around three fifths occurring once. This material consisted of whole blood, taken before DPC sensitization or 2, 6, or about 24 weeks after (not recorded which). These receptors all stem from an adult with alopecia areata. Some clones in this sample may be carry-over from other donors' samples. This table probably holds off-target reads from a library built for another chain.

The gene calls are TRBV5-1 and TRBJ2-3; D unresolved. The CDR3 spans 13 residues. The V end lost 3 bases, the J end lost 4 bases, and 9 bases lay between the germline ends. Germline V CDR1 and CDR2: SGHRS, YFSETQ. CDR3 amino acids: CASSSDLPDTQYF. The CDR3 nucleotides are TGCGCCAGCAGCTCTGACCTCCCAGATACGCAGTATTTT.

The V and J genes are TRBV29-1 and TRBJ2-3; 7 bases align to TRBD2. CDR3 length: 15 residues. V lost 3 bases, J lost 4 bases, and 10 bases stayed unmatched. The germline V gene has CDR1 SQVTM and CDR2 ANQGSEA. The CDR3 DNA sequence: TGCAGCGTTGAGGCGGTCGGACTAGGCGCAGATACGCAGTATTTT. Its protein is CSVEAVGLGADTQYF.

Only a few counts were recorded for this clonotype. V is TRBV20-1 and J is TRBJ2-5; 9 bases line up with TRBD2. This CDR3 has 15 amino acids. Germline-derived CDR1 and CDR2 are DFQATT and SNEGSKA (reference sequence). V gave up 3 bases and J gave up 5 bases; unmatched junction bases: 10. The CDR3 bases are TGCAGTGCTAGTGAACCCATAGCGGGAGAGGAGACCCAGTACTTC. Translated: CSASEPIAGEETQYF.

This sequence joins TRBV28 and TRBJ2-5; D is ambiguous. Trimming took 10 bases from V and 5 from J, leaving 11 bases between them. Germline V CDR1 and CDR2: MDHEN, SYDVKM. The CDR3 is 11 amino acids. The CDR3: CAIFGRETQYF. Here the CDR3 DNA reads TGTGCCATCTTCGGTCGGGAGACCCAGTACTTC.

This chain links TRBV20-1 with TRBJ2-6; a weak D match, TRBD1 (5 bases). Looked up from germline, CDR1 is DFQATT and CDR2 is SNEGSKA (reference sequence). This CDR3 region has 16 residues. V was shortened by 6 bases and J by 0 bases, with 15 bases between the two germline ends. CDR3 nucleotides: TGCAGTGCCAAGACCCCGACAGACTCTGGGGCCAACGTCCTGACTTTC. Translating gives CSAKTPTDSGANVLTF.

The rearrangement joins TRBV20-1 to TRBJ2-4, with 8 bases identical to TRBD1. After removal of 5 bases from V and 1 base from J, the junction contained 4 bases not matched to a gene. CDR1 and CDR2 from the germline V gene are DFQATT and SNEGSKA (reference sequence). There are 14 residues in the CDR3. The CDR3 DNA is TGCAGTGCTCAGACAGGGGATGCCAAAAACATTCAGTACTTC. Protein sequence: CSAQTGDAKNIQYF.

V is TRBV5-1 and J is TRBJ2-5; 7 nucleotides line up with TRBD1. V lost 6 bases, J lost 1 base, and 3 bases stayed unmatched. The CDR3 is 13 residues long. Germline V gives CDR1 SGHRS, CDR2 YFSETQ. In DNA, the CDR3 is TGCGCCAGCACCAAGGGGGCCCAAGAGACCCAGTACTTC. It is translated as CASTKGAQETQYF.

The chain joins TRBV9 to TRBJ2-3, with TRBD2 identical over 11 bases. V lost 3 bases to trimming and J lost 0 bases; unmatched junction nucleotides: 3. Germline CDR1 SGDLS, CDR2 YYNGEE. The CDR3 has 16 amino acids. Here the CDR3 reads CASSAWTSGSTDTQYF. Here the CDR3 DNA reads TGTGCCAGCAGCGCTTGGACTAGCGGGAGCACAGATACGCAGTATTTT.

The V and J genes are TRBV5-4 and TRBJ2-7; 7 bases map to TRBD1. Trimming cost V 0 bases and J 4 bases; bases outside gene matches: 4. This CDR3 region has 14 residues. The germline V gene encodes CDR1 SGHNT and CDR2 YYREEE (reference sequence). In nucleotides, the CDR3 is TGTGCCAGCAGCTTGGGACAGGGAAGATACGAGCAGTACTTC. Its protein is CASSLGQGRYEQYF.

The table lists this clonotype with a few counts. The chain is built from TRBV28 and TRBJ1-5; D not certain. Germline-derived CDR1 and CDR2 are MDHEN and SYDVKM. Trimming removed 2 bases at V and 3 bases at J, with 8 bases between. The CDR3 covers 14 residues. CDR3 in DNA: TGTGCCAGCAGTTTAAACAGTCCCAATCAGCCCCAGCATTTT. Residues: CASSLNSPNQPQHF. Looking up the rest from reference TRBV28 and TRBJ1-5 gives the full variable domain: DVKVTQSSRYLVKRTGEKVFLECVQDMDHENMFWYRQDPGLGLRLIYFSYDVKMKEKGDIPEGYSVSREKKERFSLILESASTNQTSMYLCASSLNSPNQPQHFGDGTRLSIL.

This clonotype was seen a few times. The rearrangement joins TRBV6-6 to TRBJ2-1; 14 bases align to TRBD2. Germline values: CDR1 MNHNY, CDR2 SVGAGI (reference sequence). CDR3 length equals 16 residues. V shed 6 bases and J 6 bases; nucleotides not matched to a gene: 7. The CDR3 sequence is CASRPSGTSGSNEQFF. Here the CDR3 DNA reads TGTGCCAGCAGACCTTCCGGGACTAGCGGGAGCAATGAGCAGTTCTTC.